The present T cell receptor beta chain was sequenced within a study of neurological immune-mediated disorders. Study-level points and caveats: No sharing of CDR3 amino acid sequences was observed among expanded clones across subjects, suggesting private repertoires in all groups. The most TCR clonal expansion was seen in HTLV-1-associated myelopathy, whereas the least was seen in multiple sclerosis, below the level in healthy controls.

Germline V gives CDR1 SGHRS, CDR2 YFSETQ. V was trimmed by 2 bases and J by 5 bases, leaving 19 bases between them. CDR3 size: 17 residues. This clonotype was counted at least ten times. Its cognate antigen is unknown. Unsorted libraries were derived from 2 million PBMCs stored at -80 C. Template-switch 5'RACE cDNA synthesis added a 10-nucleotide unique molecular identifier. Using its own MiXCR run on the 5' RACE reads, TCRdb lists one record per CDR3 protein. The sample comprises 66,000 or so distinct CDR3 sequences, almost 3.5% of which are singletons, and over 3.5% rests with the top ten. The chain is built from TRBV5-1 and TRBJ2-2; no clear D. Specimen: PBMCs. The origin of this receptor is a man aged 40-49 years with multiple sclerosis. For the CDR3, the DNA is TGCGCCAGCAGCTTTAGTCGCCCCGCAATAGGGACCGGGGAGCTGTTTTTT. Its translation is CASSFSRPAIGTGELFF.